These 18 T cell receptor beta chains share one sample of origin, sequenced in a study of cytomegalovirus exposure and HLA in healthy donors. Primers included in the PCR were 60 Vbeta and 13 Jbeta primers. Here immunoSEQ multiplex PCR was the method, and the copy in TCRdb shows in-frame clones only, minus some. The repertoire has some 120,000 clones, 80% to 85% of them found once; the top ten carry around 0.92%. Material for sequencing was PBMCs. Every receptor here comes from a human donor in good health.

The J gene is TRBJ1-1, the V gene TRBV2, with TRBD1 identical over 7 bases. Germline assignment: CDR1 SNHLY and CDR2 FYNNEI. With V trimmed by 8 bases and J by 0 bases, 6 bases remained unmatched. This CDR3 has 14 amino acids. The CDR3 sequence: CASLGQQMNTEAFF. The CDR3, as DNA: TGTGCCAGCCTGGGACAGCAGATGAACACTGAAGCTTTCTTT.

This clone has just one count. CDR3 bases: TGTGCCACCAGCAGAGTCTGGGACACATCCACAGATACGCAGTATTTT. This sequence encodes CATSRVWDTSTDTQYF. The chain carries TRBV15 and TRBJ2-3; a possible D gene is TRBD1 (6 bases). Germline V gene data show CDR1 as LNHNV and CDR2 as YYDKDF (reference sequence). The CDR3 extends over 16 amino acids. V lost 1 base and J 2 bases, leaving 13 bases between the germline ends.

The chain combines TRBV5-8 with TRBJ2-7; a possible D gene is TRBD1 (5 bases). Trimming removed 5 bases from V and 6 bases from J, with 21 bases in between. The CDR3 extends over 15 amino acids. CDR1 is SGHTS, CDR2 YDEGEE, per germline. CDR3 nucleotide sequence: TGTGCCAGCAGTACCAGGGTAAACCCCTTCTCCGAGCAGTACTTC. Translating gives CASSTRVNPFSEQYF.

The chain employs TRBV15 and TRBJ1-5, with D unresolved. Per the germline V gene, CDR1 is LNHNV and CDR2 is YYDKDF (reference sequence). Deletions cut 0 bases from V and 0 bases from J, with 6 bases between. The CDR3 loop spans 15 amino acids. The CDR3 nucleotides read TGTGCCACCAGCAGAGAGAGATATAGCAATCAGCCCCAGCATTTT. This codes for CATSRERYSNQPQHF.

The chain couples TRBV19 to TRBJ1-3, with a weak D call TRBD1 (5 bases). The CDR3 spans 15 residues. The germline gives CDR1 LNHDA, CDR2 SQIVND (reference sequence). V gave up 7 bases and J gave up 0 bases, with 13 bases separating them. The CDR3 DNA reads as TGTGCCAGTACCCCCTCCAGGGCCTCTGGAAACACCATATATTTT. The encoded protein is CASTPSRASGNTIYF.

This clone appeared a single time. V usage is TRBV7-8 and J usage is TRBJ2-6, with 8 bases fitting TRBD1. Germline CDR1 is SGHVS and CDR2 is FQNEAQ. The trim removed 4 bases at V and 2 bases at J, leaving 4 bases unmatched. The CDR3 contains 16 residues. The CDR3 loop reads CASSSAQGAGANVLTF. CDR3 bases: TGTGCCAGCAGCTCGGCACAGGGGGCTGGGGCCAACGTCCTGACTTTC.

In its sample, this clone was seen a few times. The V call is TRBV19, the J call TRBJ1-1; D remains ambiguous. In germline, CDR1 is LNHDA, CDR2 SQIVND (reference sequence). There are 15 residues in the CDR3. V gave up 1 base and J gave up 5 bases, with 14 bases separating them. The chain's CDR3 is CASSIVSYSGTEAFF. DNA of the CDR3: TGTGCCAGTAGTATAGTTTCGTACAGTGGTACTGAAGCTTTCTTT.

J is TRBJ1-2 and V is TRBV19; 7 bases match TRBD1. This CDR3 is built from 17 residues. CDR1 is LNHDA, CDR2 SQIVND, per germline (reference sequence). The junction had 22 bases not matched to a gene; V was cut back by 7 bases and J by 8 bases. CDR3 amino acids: CASNWDSKVHNYGGYTF. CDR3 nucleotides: TGTGCCAGTAATTGGGACAGCAAAGTTCATAACTATGGCGGCTACACCTTC.

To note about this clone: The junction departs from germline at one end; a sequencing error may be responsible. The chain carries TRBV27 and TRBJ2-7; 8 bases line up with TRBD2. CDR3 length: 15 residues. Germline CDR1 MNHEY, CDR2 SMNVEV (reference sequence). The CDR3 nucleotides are TGTGCCAGCAGACGGGCTCGGGATCTTAGCGGGGAATTTTTTTTC. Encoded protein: CASRRARDLSGEFFF.

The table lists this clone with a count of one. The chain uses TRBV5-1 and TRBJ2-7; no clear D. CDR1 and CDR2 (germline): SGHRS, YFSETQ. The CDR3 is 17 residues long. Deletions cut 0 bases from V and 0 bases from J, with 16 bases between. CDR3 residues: CASSLAHSTDVSYEQYF. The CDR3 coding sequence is TGCGCCAGCAGCTTGGCACATTCAACAGACGTCTCCTACGAGCAGTACTTC.

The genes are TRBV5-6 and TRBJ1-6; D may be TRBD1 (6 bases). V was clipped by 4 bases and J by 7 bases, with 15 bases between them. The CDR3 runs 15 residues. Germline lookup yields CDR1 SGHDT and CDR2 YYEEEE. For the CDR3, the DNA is TGTGCCAGCAGCCCCTGGACAGAGCCGAATTCACCCCTCCACTTT. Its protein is CASSPWTEPNSPLHF.

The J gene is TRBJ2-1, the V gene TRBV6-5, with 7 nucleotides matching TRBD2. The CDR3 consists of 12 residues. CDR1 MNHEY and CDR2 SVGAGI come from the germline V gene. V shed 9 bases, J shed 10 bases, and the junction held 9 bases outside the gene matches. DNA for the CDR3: TGTGCCAGTGGTCGGGGGGACTCGGAGCAGTTCTTC. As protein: CASGRGDSEQFF.

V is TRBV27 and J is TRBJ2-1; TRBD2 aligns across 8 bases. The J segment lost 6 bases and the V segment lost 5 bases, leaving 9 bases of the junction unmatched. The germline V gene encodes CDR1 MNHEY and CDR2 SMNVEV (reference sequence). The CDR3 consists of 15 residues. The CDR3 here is CASSRNGGASNEQFF. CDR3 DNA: TGTGCCAGCAGTAGAAACGGGGGGGCCTCCAATGAGCAGTTCTTC.

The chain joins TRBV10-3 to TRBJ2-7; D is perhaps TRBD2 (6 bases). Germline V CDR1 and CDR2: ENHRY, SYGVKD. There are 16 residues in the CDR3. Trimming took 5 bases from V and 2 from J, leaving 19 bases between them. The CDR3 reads CAISLFGGVRAYEQYF. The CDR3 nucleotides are TGTGCCATCAGTCTTTTCGGGGGTGTCAGGGCCTACGAGCAGTACTTC.

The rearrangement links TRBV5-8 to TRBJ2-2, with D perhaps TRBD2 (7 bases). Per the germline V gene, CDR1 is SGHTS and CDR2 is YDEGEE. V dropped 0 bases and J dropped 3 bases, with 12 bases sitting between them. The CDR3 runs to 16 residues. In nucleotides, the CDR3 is TGTGCCAGCAGCTTGGTATCGGGGGGCTACACCGGGGAGCTGTTTTTT. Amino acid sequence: CASSLVSGGYTGELFF.

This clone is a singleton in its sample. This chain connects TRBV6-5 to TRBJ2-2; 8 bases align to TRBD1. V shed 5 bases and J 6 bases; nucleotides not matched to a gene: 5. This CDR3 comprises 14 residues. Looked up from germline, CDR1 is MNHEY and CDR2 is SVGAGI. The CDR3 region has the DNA TGTGCCAGCAGTACGGTACAGGGGGCCGGGGAGCTGTTTTTT. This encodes CASSTVQGAGELFF.

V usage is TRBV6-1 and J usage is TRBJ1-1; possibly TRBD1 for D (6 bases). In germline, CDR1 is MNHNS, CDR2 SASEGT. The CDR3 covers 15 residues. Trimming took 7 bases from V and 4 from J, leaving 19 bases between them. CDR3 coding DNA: TGTGCCAGCAACAGGGTTTATTTTGAGGGCACTGAAGCTTTCTTT. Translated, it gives CASNRVYFEGTEAFF.

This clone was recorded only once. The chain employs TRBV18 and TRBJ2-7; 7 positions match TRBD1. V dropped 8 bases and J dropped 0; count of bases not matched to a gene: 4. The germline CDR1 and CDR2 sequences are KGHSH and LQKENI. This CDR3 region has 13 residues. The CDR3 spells CASRGDSSYEQYF. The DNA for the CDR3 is TGTGCCAGCCGAGGGGACAGCTCCTACGAGCAGTACTTC.